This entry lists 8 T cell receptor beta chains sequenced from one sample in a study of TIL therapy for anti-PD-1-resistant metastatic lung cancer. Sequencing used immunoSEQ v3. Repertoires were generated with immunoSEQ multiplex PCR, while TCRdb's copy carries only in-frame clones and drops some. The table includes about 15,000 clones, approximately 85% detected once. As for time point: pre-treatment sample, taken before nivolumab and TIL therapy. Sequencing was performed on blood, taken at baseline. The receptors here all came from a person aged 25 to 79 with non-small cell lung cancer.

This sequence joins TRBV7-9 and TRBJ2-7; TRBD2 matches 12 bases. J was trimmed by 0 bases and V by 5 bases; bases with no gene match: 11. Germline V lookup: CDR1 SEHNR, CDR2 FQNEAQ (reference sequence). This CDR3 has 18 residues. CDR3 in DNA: TGTGCCAGCAGCCCTCTACTAGCGGGGGGCCCCTTCTCCTACGAGCAGTACTTC. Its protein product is CASSPLLAGGPFSYEQYF.

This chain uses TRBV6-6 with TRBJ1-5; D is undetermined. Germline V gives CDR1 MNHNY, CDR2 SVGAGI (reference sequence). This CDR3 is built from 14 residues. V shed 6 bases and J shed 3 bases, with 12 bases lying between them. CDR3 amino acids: CASRSRHDNQPQHF. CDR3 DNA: TGTGCCAGCAGATCCCGACATGACAATCAGCCCCAGCATTTT.

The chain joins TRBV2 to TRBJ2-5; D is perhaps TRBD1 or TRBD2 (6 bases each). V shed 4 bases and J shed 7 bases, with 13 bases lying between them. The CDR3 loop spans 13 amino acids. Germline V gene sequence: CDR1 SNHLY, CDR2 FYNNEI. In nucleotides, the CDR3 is TGTGCCAGCAGTGTAACTAGGGGGGTGACCCAGTACTTC. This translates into CASSVTRGVTQYF.

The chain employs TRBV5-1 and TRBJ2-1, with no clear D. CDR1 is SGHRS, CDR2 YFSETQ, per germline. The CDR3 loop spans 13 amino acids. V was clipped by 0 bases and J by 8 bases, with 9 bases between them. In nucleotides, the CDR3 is TGCGCCAGCAGCTTGGGGACGCGAGATGAGCAGTTCTTC. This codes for CASSLGTRDEQFF.

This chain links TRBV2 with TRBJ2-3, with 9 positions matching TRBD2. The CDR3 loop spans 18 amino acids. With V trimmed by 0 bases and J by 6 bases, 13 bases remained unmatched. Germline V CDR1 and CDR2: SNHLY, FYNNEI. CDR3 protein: CASSEAGGIAGAGDTQYF. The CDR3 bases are TGTGCCAGCAGTGAAGCGGGGGGGATAGCGGGAGCCGGGGATACGCAGTATTTT.

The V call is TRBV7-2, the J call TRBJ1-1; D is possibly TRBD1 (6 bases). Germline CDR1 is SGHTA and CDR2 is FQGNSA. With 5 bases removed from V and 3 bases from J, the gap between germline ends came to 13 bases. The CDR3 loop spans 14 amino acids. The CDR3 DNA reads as TGTGCCAGCAGCCACGCCCCAGGGGACACTGAAGCTTTCTTT. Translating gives CASSHAPGDTEAFF.

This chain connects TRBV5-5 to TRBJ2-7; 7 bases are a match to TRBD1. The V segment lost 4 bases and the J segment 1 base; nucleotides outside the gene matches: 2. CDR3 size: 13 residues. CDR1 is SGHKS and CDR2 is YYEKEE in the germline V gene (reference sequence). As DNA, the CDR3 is TGTGCCAGCAGCAGACAGGGTTCCTACGAGCAGTACTTC. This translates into CASSRQGSYEQYF.

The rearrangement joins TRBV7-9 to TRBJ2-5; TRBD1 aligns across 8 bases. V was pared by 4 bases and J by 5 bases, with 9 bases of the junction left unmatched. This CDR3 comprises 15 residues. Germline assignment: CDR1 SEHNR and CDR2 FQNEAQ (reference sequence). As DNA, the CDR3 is TGTGCCAGCAGCTCCTCCTCCACAGGGGGGGAGACCCAGTACTTC. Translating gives CASSSSSTGGETQYF.